These T cell receptor beta chains were read from a single sample in a study of T cell responses to AZD1222 COVID-19 vaccine. Measured with immunoSEQ multiplex PCR; TCRdb has only the in-frame clones, and not every one. The table includes roughly 150,000 clones, roughly nine tenths detected once. The sample in question was peripheral blood, obtained on day 0 of AZD1222 vaccination. Source of these receptors: an adult in good health. CDR3s include the opening cysteine and the closing phenylalanine or tryptophan. A D gene is named only where the DNA matches it firmly. Where a row states a size, it is once, few, many or the class of an expanded clone; other rows omit it.

d_call	v_call	j_call	clone_size	cdr3_aa	cdr3_nt
TRBD2	TRBV7-9	TRBJ2-7	NA	CASSSRTSGSSYEQYF	TGTGCCAGCAGCTCCAGGACTAGCGGGAGCTCCTACGAGCAGTACTTC
TRBD1	TRBV19	TRBJ1-1	once	CASTVDRGRTEAFF	TGTGCCAGTACTGTCGACAGGGGGAGAACTGAAGCTTTCTTT
NA	TRBV6-1	TRBJ2-1	NA	CASSEFGGAGFRNEQFF	TGTGCCAGCAGTGAATTTGGTGGTGCGGGGTTCAGGAATGAGCAGTTCTTC
NA	TRBV7-9	TRBJ1-1	NA	CASSLVRTESAFF	TGTGCCAGCAGCTTAGTACGGACCGAGAGCGCTTTCTTT
TRBD1	TRBV6-5	TRBJ1-6	NA	CASSPGQLNSPLHF	TGTGCCAGCAGCCCGGGACAGTTGAATTCACCCCTCCACTTT
NA	TRBV5-1	TRBJ1-5	NA	CASSRGLSEPQHF	TGCGCCAGCAGCCGGGGCCTGTCAGAGCCCCAGCATTTT
NA	TRBV28	TRBJ1-4	once	CASSLRGAGTNEKLFF	TGTGCCAGCAGTTTACGAGGGGCGGGAACTAATGAAAAACTGTTTTTT
TRBD1	TRBV11-2	TRBJ1-5	NA	CASSRTGNGNQPQHF	TGTGCCAGCAGCCGGACAGGGAACGGCAATCAGCCCCAGCATTTT
NA	TRBV6-5	TRBJ2-6	few	CASSYSTTGANVLTF	TGTGCCAGCAGTTACTCGACAACTGGGGCCAACGTCCTGACTTTC
TRBD1	TRBV7-2	TRBJ1-2	NA	CASSLAPGQEEIYGYTF	TGTGCCAGCAGCTTAGCCCCTGGACAGGAAGAAATCTATGGCTACACCTTC
TRBD2	TRBV24-1	TRBJ2-5	NA	CATSDRGTSGKETQYF	TGTGCCACCAGTGATAGGGGGACTAGCGGTAAGGAGACCCAGTACTTC
NA	TRBV5-1	TRBJ2-1	NA	CASRGWRLNANSYNEQFF	TGCGCCAGCCGAGGGTGGCGGCTCAACGCAAACTCCTACAATGAGCAGTTCTTC
NA	TRBV13	TRBJ1-1	few	CASSLAPGVVFF	TGTGCCAGCAGCTTAGCTCCAGGGGTTGTTTTCTTT
NA	TRBV29-1	TRBJ1-5	NA	CSVVGDGNQPQHF	TGCAGCGTTGTAGGGGATGGCAATCAGCCCCAGCATTTT
TRBD1	TRBV19	TRBJ2-7	NA	CASSFTGGPSYEQYF	TGTGCCAGTAGCTTCACAGGGGGCCCTTCCTACGAGCAGTACTTC
TRBD2	TRBV4-1	TRBJ2-1	NA	CASGLAGGGEQFF	TGCGCCAGTGGATTAGCGGGAGGGGGTGAGCAGTTCTTC
NA	TRBV4-2	TRBJ2-3	NA	CASSQDRSRVDTQYF	TGTGCCAGCAGCCAAGACAGGTCCCGGGTGGATACGCAGTATTTT
TRBD1	TRBV7-2	TRBJ2-7	NA	CASSPQTGGAEQYF	TGTGCCAGCAGCCCTCAGACAGGGGGGGCCGAGCAGTACTTC
NA	TRBV6-2/TRBV6-3	TRBJ2-7	NA	CASSYPRDTLTYEQYF	TGTGCCAGCAGTTACCCTCGGGACACCCTAACCTACGAGCAGTACTTC
TRBD1	TRBV9	TRBJ1-6	NA	CASSSARGRGNSPLHF	TGTGCCAGCAGCTCTGCCAGGGGGCGCGGAAATTCACCCCTCCACTTT
TRBD1	TRBV9	TRBJ1-3	NA	CASSVATGGNTIYF	TGTGCCAGCAGCGTAGCGACAGGGGGAAACACCATATATTTT
NA	TRBV4-3	TRBJ2-2	once	CASSQDLRRSNTGELFF	TGCGCCAGCAGCCAAGATCTACGGCGGTCGAACACCGGGGAGCTGTTTTTT
NA	TRBV28	TRBJ2-2	NA	CASSSRNPARSNTGELFF	TGTGCCAGCAGCTCTCGAAACCCGGCCCGGTCGAACACCGGGGAGCTGTTTTTT
NA	TRBV18	TRBJ1-1	NA	CASSPPNDRYPLSTEAFF	TGTGCCAGCTCACCACCGAATGACCGGTACCCTCTGAGCACTGAAGCTTTCTTT
NA	TRBV7-3	TRBJ2-2	NA	CASSLMSGVGPGELFF	TGTGCCAGCAGCTTAATGTCCGGGGTGGGTCCCGGGGAGCTGTTTTTT
NA	TRBV4-1	TRBJ1-5	once	CASSQDRGGTNQPQHF	TGCGCCAGCAGCCAAGATCGAGGGGGAACTAATCAGCCCCAGCATTTT
NA	TRBV12-3/TRBV12-4	TRBJ1-2	NA	CASSFLNYGYTF	TGTGCCAGCAGTTTTCTTAACTATGGCTACACCTTC
TRBD1	TRBV7-3	TRBJ1-2	NA	CASSPGGTGNYGYTF	TGTGCCAGCAGCCCCGGAGGGACAGGGAACTATGGCTACACCTTC
TRBD1	TRBV7-2	TRBJ1-3	NA	CASSSQGGSGNTIYF	TGTGCCAGCAGCTCACAGGGGGGCTCTGGAAACACCATATATTTT
TRBD1	TRBV5-5	TRBJ1-5	NA	CASSLGDSRNQPQHF	TGTGCCAGCAGCTTGGGGGACAGCCGGAATCAGCCCCAGCATTTT
NA	TRBV24-1	TRBJ1-2	NA	CATSAGGGPESLGYTF	TGTGCCACCAGTGCGGGGGGGGGCCCCGAATCCCTTGGCTACACCTTC
NA	TRBV28	TRBJ1-2	NA	CAITTGYGYTF	TGTGCCATCACTACAGGGTACGGCTACACCTTC
TRBD2	TRBV19	TRBJ2-1	NA	CAARTSGGNEQFF	TGTGCCGCCCGGACTAGCGGGGGGAATGAGCAGTTCTTC
TRBD1	TRBV6-6	TRBJ2-7	NA	CASSIQGAGEQYF	TGTGCCAGCAGTATACAGGGGGCCGGTGAGCAGTACTTC
TRBD1	TRBV7-9	TRBJ1-3	NA	CASSSDRASGNTIYF	TGTGCCAGCAGCTCTGACAGGGCCTCTGGAAACACCATATATTTT
NA	TRBV12-3/TRBV12-4	TRBJ2-7	NA	CASSLQAAGQYF	TGTGCCAGCAGTTTACAGGCCGCGGGGCAGTACTTC